Presented here are 21 T cell receptor beta chains from one specimen sequenced in a study of tumor-infiltrating lymphocytes in primary liver carcinoma. Total RNA amounting to 450 to 500 ng was the source from which TCR beta cDNA was made with a constant-region primer. Generation of the TCR beta libraries relied on three nested multiplex PCR rounds using slightly modified ARM-PCR. Researchers ran the first two PCR rounds for about 11 cycles each with TRBV1-TRBV30 forward primers and a C-beta reverse primer. MiXCR, applied by TCRdb to the multiplex PCR reads, yields one record per CDR3 protein. The repertoire consists of some 110,000 distinct CDR3 sequences, with 82% occurring once and the leading ten covering approximately 20%. RNA and DNA were co-extracted from around 20-30 mg of unsorted bulk tissue. The sample comprised liver tumor tissue from sampling region 3. Subset of the sample: tumor region T3, left-lateral pole. These receptor sequences come from a man between 35 and 55 years old with primary liver carcinoma and hepatitis B virus infection.

As concerns this clonotype: Compared with germline, one end of the junction differs, possibly owing to a read error. The chain combines TRBV6-1 with TRBJ2-4; D is uncertain. Germline V lookup: CDR1 MNHNS, CDR2 SASEGT. CDR3 length: 15 residues. The CDR3 DNA follows: TGTGCCAGCAGTGACGCGCGGATAGCCAATAACATTCAGTACTTC. As protein: CASSDARIANNIQYF.

The chain employs TRBV20-1 and TRBJ2-7; either TRBD1 or TRBD2 may fit D (5 bases each). V was pared by 7 bases and J by 6 bases, with 19 bases between. The CDR3 has 13 residues. Germline CDR1 reads DFQATT; CDR2 reads SNEGSKA (reference sequence). The CDR3 DNA reads as TGCAGTGTGAGAGGGGAAAATGGTCGCGAGCAGTACTTC. Encoded protein: CSVRGENGREQYF.

Points on this clonotype: The conserved phenylalanine or tryptophan normally closing the CDR3 is absent here, so this likely arose from a read error. This chain joins TRBV20-1 and TRBJ1-5, with 8 bases fitting TRBD1. V trimming: 5 bases; J trimming: 7 bases; junction bases outside the gene matches: 10. This CDR3 contains 14 residues. In germline, CDR1 is DFQATT, CDR2 SNEGSKA (reference sequence). CDR3 DNA: TGCAGTGCTTCCCAAAACAGGGGGTGGCAGCCCCAGCATCTT. Translated, it gives CSASQNRGWQPQHL.

This clonotype qualifies as medium-sized. The chain has TRBV6-6 and TRBJ1-2; D unresolved. The germline V gene has CDR1 MNHNY and CDR2 SVGAGI (reference sequence). This CDR3 contains 15 residues. V was pared by 5 bases and J by 5 bases, with 18 bases between. The CDR3 sequence: CASSRGMGTQYGYTF. The CDR3, as DNA: TGTGCCAGCAGTCGTGGAATGGGCACTCAGTATGGCTACACCTTC.

Comments on this clonotype: Sequence at one end of the junction differs from germline and may be a read error. In DNA, the CDR3 is TGCGCCAGCAGCTTGGTATTAGGACAGGGAGATGGCTACAAGTTC. This codes for CASSLVLGQGDGYKF. J is TRBJ1-2 and V is TRBV5-1; 8 bases line up with TRBD1. Per germline, CDR1 SGHRS and CDR2 YFSETQ. This CDR3 region has 15 residues.

Concerning this clonotype: Compared with germline, one end of the junction differs, possibly owing to a read error. This chain connects TRBV7-9 to TRBJ2-7, with 8 nucleotides matching TRBD1. The CDR3 runs to 14 residues. Per germline, CDR1 SEHNR and CDR2 FQNEAQ (reference sequence). The CDR3 coding sequence is TGTGCCCGCAGCACCGGACAGGGTTCGAACGAGCACTACTTC. Amino acid sequence: CARSTGQGSNEHYF.

Note on this clonotype: The junction departs from germline at one end; a sequencing error may be responsible. The chain links TRBV6-2 or TRBV6-3 to TRBJ1-1; the match to TRBD1 covers 8 bases. The CDR3 spans 16 residues. Germline values: CDR1 MNHEY, CDR2 SVGEGT. CDR3 in DNA: TGTGCCAGCAGTTGCTCGAGGGACAGGATGAACACTGAAGCTATCTTT. It codes for CASSCSRDRMNTEAIF.

This clonotype has more than one count but fewer than ten. Given the absence of the conserved phenylalanine or tryptophan at the CDR3 end, a read error is likely. The CDR3 here is CASSLYYREAEAFL. The CDR3 DNA reads as TGTGCCAGCAGTTTGTACTACAGGGAGGCTGAAGCTTTCCTT. The rearrangement links TRBV5-5 to TRBJ1-1; tentatively, D is TRBD1 (6 bases). Trimming took off 5 bases at V and 6 bases at J, with 17 bases between the two ends. The germline V gene encodes CDR1 SGHKS and CDR2 YYEKEE (reference sequence). The CDR3 has 14 residues.

As regards this clonotype: This CDR3 is missing its conserved last phenylalanine or tryptophan, likely due to a read error. V and J are TRBV6-5 and TRBJ1-1; D unclear. Germline loops: CDR1 MNHEY, CDR2 SVGAGI. The CDR3 loop spans 13 amino acids. In nucleotides, the CDR3 is TGCGCCAGCAGTTCGCAGATTAACACTGAAGCTTTCTTA. Translation gives CASSSQINTEAFL.

This clonotype was seen repeatedly, ten times or more. The chain uses TRBV7-9 and TRBJ2-2; D remains unclear. Between the trimmed V and J ends, which lost 0 bases and 2 bases, there was a span of 4 bases. CDR1 is SEHNR and CDR2 is FQNEAQ in the germline V gene (reference sequence). CDR3 size: 14 residues. As DNA, the CDR3 is TGTGCCAGCAGCTTAGCGGACAACACCGGGGAGCTGTTTTTT. Amino acids: CASSLADNTGELFF. Supplemented by reference TRBV7-9 and TRBJ2-2, the full variable domain reads DTGVSQNPRHKITKRGQNVTFRCDPISEHNRLYWYRQTLGQGPEFLTYFQNEAQLEKSRLLSDRFSAERPKGSFSTLEIQRTEQGDSAMYLCASSLADNTGELFFGEGSRLTVL.

A remark on this clonotype: The CDR3 end shows no conserved phenylalanine or tryptophan, and so a read error is likely. The chain has TRBV12-3 or TRBV12-4 and TRBJ2-7; maybe TRBD2 (7 bases). The CDR3 contains 13 residues. The CDR3 spells CASSLGGAGEQYL. CDR3 in DNA: TGTGCCAGTAGTTTAGGGGGGGCCGGGGAGCAGTACCTC.

This rearrangement joins TRBV4-1 to TRBJ1-1, with a possible D match to TRBD1 (5 bases). CDR1 MGHRA and CDR2 YSYEKL come from the germline V gene. Trimming took off 0 bases at V and 7 bases at J, with 18 bases between the two ends. This CDR3 comprises 16 residues. CDR3 DNA sequence: TGCGCCAGCAGCCAAGATTGGGAGACAGTCGACATTGAAGCTTTCTTT. It translates to CASSQDWETVDIEAFF.

Note on this clonotype: One junction end does not reproduce the germline sequence, and a read error may be involved. The chain is built from TRBV6-1 and TRBJ1-5, with 8 bases identical to TRBD1. The CDR3 totals 16 residues. In germline, CDR1 is MNHNS, CDR2 SASEGT. CDR3 coding DNA: TGTGCCAGGAGTGGAAGACAGGGGTTGACTAATCAGCCCCAGCATTTT. Its protein is CARSGRQGLTNQPQHF.

Concerning this clonotype: The CDR3 ends on some other residue instead of the conserved phenylalanine or tryptophan, so this is likely a read error. This chain links TRBV29-1 with TRBJ2-2; D is possibly TRBD2 (5 bases). V was trimmed by 6 bases and J by 4 bases, leaving 21 bases between them. Germline V CDR1 and CDR2: SQVTM, ANQGSEA. This CDR3 region has 16 residues. The CDR3 loop is CSVEILDSQVTGELFY. In DNA form, the CDR3 reads TGCAGCGTAGAAATACTGGACTCTCAGGTCACCGGGGAGCTGTTTTAT.

About this clonotype: Without the conserved terminal phenylalanine or tryptophan, this CDR3 likely stems from a read error. It is unclear where the CDR3 begins or ends on the DNA, so no DNA is shown, and the CDR3 is as TCRdb lists it. This chain uses TRBV11-1 with TRBJ2-7; the table names TRBD2, a call not compared with the DNA. Both ends counted, the CDR3 spans 15 residues. Germline values: CDR1 SGHAT, CDR2 FQDESV (reference sequence). CDR3 sequence reads: CARSERLAGVGEQYC.

Points on this clonotype: A much larger clone is a single base away; this may be a read error. This chain uses TRBV18 with TRBJ2-7, with D perhaps matching TRBD2 (5 bases). CDR3 length: 13 residues. Germline loops: CDR1 KGHSH, CDR2 LQKENI. The CDR3 region is CASSPAADYEHYF. Here the CDR3 DNA reads TGTGCCAGCTCACCAGCTGCCGACTACGAGCACTACTTC.

Turning to this clonotype: One end of the junction does not line up with germline, which may come from a read error. This chain links TRBV6-6 with TRBJ1-2; D is possibly TRBD1 (6 bases). Germline CDR1 and CDR2: MNHNY and SVGAGI (reference sequence). This CDR3 is built from 14 residues. CDR3 bases: TGTGCCAGCACCTTACAGTCGGACAGATATGGCTTCACCTTC. Translation: CASTLQSDRYGFTF.

This clonotype was counted once. A much larger clone lies a single base off, so this may be a read error. The genes are TRBV28 and TRBJ1-6; D gene ambiguous. This CDR3 is built from 13 residues. Trimming removed 6 bases at V and 9 bases at J, with 12 bases between. Looked up from germline, CDR1 is MDHEN and CDR2 is SYDVKM. The CDR3 coding sequence is TGTGCCAGCAGCCAACCGCGCATTTCACCCCTCCACTTT. Protein product: CASSQPRISPLHF.

Note on this clonotype: It is likely a read error, because the conserved phenylalanine at the end of the CDR3 is missing. It is unclear where the CDR3 begins or ends on the DNA, so no DNA is shown, and the CDR3 is as TCRdb lists it. The chain employs TRBV10-2 and TRBJ1-1. The CDR3 region is 13 residues in length, termini included. The germline V gene encodes CDR1 WSHSY and CDR2 SAAADI. The CDR3 is CASSEVDNTETFS.

The V call is TRBV6-2 or TRBV6-3, the J call TRBJ2-7, with 13 bases identical to TRBD2. The V segment lost 10 bases and the J segment 9 bases; nucleotides outside the gene matches: 15. The germline CDR1 and CDR2 sequences are MNHEY and SVGEGT. The CDR3 has 15 amino acids. The CDR3 sequence is CANSTSGREVEWQYF. DNA for the CDR3: TGTGCCAATAGTACTAGCGGGAGGGAGGTGGAGTGGCAGTACTTC.

Comments on this clonotype: At one of its ends the junction is not consistent with the germline gene, which may arise from a read error. The J gene is TRBJ2-7, the V gene TRBV6-5; 10 bases line up with TRBD2. Germline CDR1 MNHEY, CDR2 SVGAGI. This CDR3 has 14 amino acids. CDR3 sequence reads: CASMRLAGGGELYF. DNA of the CDR3: TGTGCCAGCATGAGACTAGCGGGCGGTGGCGAGCTGTACTTC.